The TCR beta chain described here comes from a study of CD8 T cells in Susac syndrome. Study-wide points: The study recognized that its TCR sequencing and HLA analysis covered a relatively small number of individuals.

Random hexamers primed reverse transcription of 0.5 to 1 ug RNA. The amplification used immunoSEQ multiplex PCR on TCR beta CDR3; it spanned 54 Vbeta and 13 Jbeta. Each CDR3 protein gets one entry after TCRdb re-called the immunoSEQ multiplex PCR reads with MiXCR. Of approximately 120,000 distinct CDR3 sequences in the sample, 80% to 95% were seen once. Germline CDR1 reads SEHNR; CDR2 reads FQNEAQ (reference sequence). Trimming pared 9 bases from V and 6 bases from J, leaving 20 bases between. The CDR3 covers 14 residues. Sequencing of TCR beta was undertaken in CD8+ and CD4+ T cells derived from blood. Notes on this clonotype: Its antigen is unknown.

The source is a human donor in good health. J is TRBJ1-1 and V is TRBV7-9; no definite D call. What was sequenced was CD4+ T cells from PBMCs. CDR3 nucleotides: TGTGCCAGTCTTACGACTGGTAGCCAGGCTGAAGCTTTCTTT. Residues: CASLTTGSQAEAFF.